This paragraph reports one T cell receptor beta chain. This entry belongs to a study of blood T cell repertoires in COVID-19. Profiling relied on immunoSEQ multiplex PCR, and the TCRdb table lists in-frame clones only, not all of them. Of 300,000 or so clones in the sample, more than 85% were seen once. This receptor was taken from a man aged 70-80 years with acute or convalescent COVID-19. The specimen was peripheral blood.

CDR3 protein: CASSLLGDQPQHF. The CDR3 coding sequence is TGTGCCAGCAGTTTATTAGGGGATCAGCCCCAGCATTTT. This chain connects TRBV12-3 or TRBV12-4 to TRBJ1-5; the D gene is possibly TRBD1 (5 bases). V shed 2 bases and J shed 5 bases, with 7 bases lying between them. CDR3 size: 13 residues.